This T cell receptor (beta chain) was recorded in a study of cytomegalovirus exposure and HLA in healthy donors. The overall study: The same platform was used for the 90 to 150 validation repertoires as for the 666 first-cohort repertoires, as reported in a later analysis.

Clones were read by immunoSEQ multiplex PCR, and TCRdb kept only the in-frame ones, dropping some. The sample holds around 250,000 clones, 90% seen once. CDR3 size: 14 residues. V gave up 4 bases and J gave up 2 bases; unmatched junction bases: 0. Germline V gene lookup returns CDR1 SGHTA and CDR2 FQGNSA. Turning to this clone: Its cognate antigen is unknown.

Whole-study results and caveats: The TCR clusters that emerged in the first cohort tended, a later analysis found, to co-occur in the 120 or so validation repertoires. Most TCR sequences were seen very rarely across donors, but some public TCRs occurred in many. The study designated 150 or so TCR beta chains cytomegalovirus-associated.

The origin of this receptor is a woman under 30 in good health and CMV-seronegative. The sample comprised PBMCs. The rearrangement links TRBV7-2 to TRBJ1-5, with TRBD1 identical over 9 bases. CDR3 amino acids: CASSWTGGNQPQHF. The CDR3, as DNA: TGTGCCAGCAGCTGGACAGGGGGCAATCAGCCCCAGCATTTT.